Below, 12 T cell receptor beta chains from the same sample are listed, as sequenced in a study of T cells in Graves' hyperthyroidism and ophthalmopathy. RNA transcripts served as the template for amplifying TCR beta CDR3 regions. First-round RT-PCR of the TCR CDR3 relied on the HTBI primer set. MiXCR, run by TCRdb on the multiplex PCR reads, gives a single entry per CDR3 protein. The repertoire consists of approximately 370,000 distinct CDR3 sequences, with roughly 15% occurring once and the leading ten covering approximately 33%. Source material: blood. The origin of the receptors is a woman aged 30 to 39 with Graves' hyperthyroidism that later progressed to Graves' ophthalmopathy.

This clonotype was recorded a few times. CDR3 protein: CASSYQGRGQPQHF. CDR3 DNA sequence: TGTGCCAGTAGTTACCAGGGCCGAGGTCAGCCCCAGCATTTT. The J gene is TRBJ1-5, the V gene TRBV19, with D possibly matching TRBD1 (5 bases). Germline V gene data show CDR1 as LNHDA and CDR2 as SQIVND (reference sequence). CDR3 length: 14 residues. The V end was cut by 5 bases, the J end by 6 bases, with 14 bases between.

This clonotype was seen repeatedly, ten times or more. The rearrangement joins TRBV30 to TRBJ1-2; 8 bases line up with TRBD1. Germline CDR1 is GTSNPN and CDR2 is SVGIG (reference sequence). There are 16 residues in the CDR3. J gave up 2 bases and V 4 bases, and 12 bases lay outside the gene matches. In DNA, the CDR3 is TGTGCCTGGAACCGACAGGGGACTAAGGCCAACTATGGCTACACCTTC. It codes for CAWNRQGTKANYGYTF. The entire variable domain, with the rest obtained from reference TRBV30 and TRBJ1-2, is as follows: SQTIHQWPATLVQPVGSPLSLECTVEGTSNPNLYWYRQAAGRGLQLLFYSVGIGQISSEVPQNLSASRPQDRQFILSSKKLLLSDSGFYLCAWNRQGTKANYGYTFGSGTRLTVV.

This clonotype has at least ten counts. This chain connects TRBV28 to TRBJ2-1; 9 bases match TRBD1. The germline V gene encodes CDR1 MDHEN and CDR2 SYDVKM. Trimming took 4 bases from V and 14 from J; bases not matched to a gene: 6. The CDR3 has 12 residues. CDR3 amino acids: CASSSPDRGKFF. As DNA, the CDR3 is TGTGCCAGCAGTTCCCCCGACAGGGGGAAGTTCTTC.

DNA of the CDR3: TGTGCCAGCAGTCTGCTTTCGGCTAACTATGGCTACACCTTC. It encodes CASSLLSANYGYTF. This chain connects TRBV28 to TRBJ1-2; D not resolved. The CDR3 runs to 14 residues. V was cut by 5 bases and J by 0 bases, with 10 bases left in between. CDR1 MDHEN and CDR2 SYDVKM come from the germline V gene.

V and J are TRBV19 and TRBJ2-7; 8 nucleotides align to TRBD2. Germline CDR1 LNHDA, CDR2 SQIVND (reference sequence). The CDR3 length is 15 residues. V dropped 6 bases and J dropped 3; count of bases not matched to a gene: 10. The CDR3 sequence is CASSLSTGGDYEQYF. CDR3 coding DNA: TGTGCCAGTAGCCTCTCCACGGGGGGGGACTACGAGCAGTACTTC.

V is TRBV28 and J is TRBJ1-1, with D possibly being TRBD1 (5 bases). Germline V CDR1 and CDR2: MDHEN, SYDVKM. This CDR3 region has 15 residues. Trimming removed 3 bases from V and 9 bases from J, with 20 bases in between. The CDR3 spells CASSFSFSRGVKAFF. DNA for the CDR3: TGTGCCAGCAGTTTCTCTTTCAGTAGAGGGGTAAAAGCTTTCTTT. The whole variable domain, remainder taken from reference TRBV28 and TRBJ1-1, is DVKVTQSSRYLVKRTGEKVFLECVQDMDHENMFWYRQDPGLGLRLIYFSYDVKMKEKGDIPEGYSVSREKKERFSLILESASTNQTSMYLCASSFSFSRGVKAFFGQGTRLTVV.

The sample holds many counts of this clonotype. The chain is built from TRBV6-1 and TRBJ1-4; TRBD1 might be the D (5 bases). The CDR3 extends over 16 amino acids. From germline, CDR1 is MNHNS and CDR2 SASEGT. Trimming removed 5 bases at V and 0 bases at J, with 13 bases between. The CDR3: CASSRVSGATNEKLFF. DNA for the CDR3: TGTGCCAGCAGTCGAGTCTCGGGGGCAACTAATGAAAAACTGTTTTTT.

The table lists this clonotype with a count of one. J is TRBJ1-1 and V is TRBV28; D unclear. The CDR3 covers 17 residues. Trimming removed 2 bases at V and 5 bases at J, with 21 bases between. Germline CDR1 is MDHEN and CDR2 is SYDVKM. The DNA for the CDR3 is TGTGCCAGCAGTTTACTAGTAGGGATAGGGATTGTAACTGAAGCTTTCTTT. Amino acids: CASSLLVGIGIVTEAFF.

The rearrangement uses TRBV7-9 and TRBJ1-3; TRBD1 is a possible D gene (5 bases). The CDR3 is 15 residues long. The V end lost 5 bases, the J end lost 0 bases, and 11 bases lay between the germline ends. Germline values: CDR1 SEHNR, CDR2 FQNEAQ (reference sequence). CDR3 region: CASSPAGGSGNTIYF. CDR3 DNA sequence: TGTGCCAGCAGCCCCGCCGGGGGCTCTGGAAACACCATATATTTT.

The chain combines TRBV12-3 or TRBV12-4 with TRBJ1-1, with D unclear. The V gene lost 1 base and the J gene lost 8 bases, with 8 bases spanning the gap. The CDR3 length is 12 residues. The CDR3 DNA follows: TGTGCCAGCAGTTTAGGTATTTCCGAAGCTTTCTTT. Translating it yields CASSLGISEAFF.

This clonotype was seen repeatedly, ten times or more. This chain links TRBV29-1 with TRBJ2-7, with 10 bases lining up with TRBD2. This CDR3 comprises 14 residues. Germline values: CDR1 SQVTM, CDR2 ANQGSEA. Trimming removed 6 bases from V and 5 bases from J; junction bases left unmatched: 10. DNA of the CDR3: TGCAGCGTGGAGGGGCTAGCGGGAGACGACGAGCAGTACTTC. This codes for CSVEGLAGDDEQYF.

This clonotype turned up a few times. The V and J genes are TRBV6-5 and TRBJ2-3; 10 nucleotides match TRBD2. Germline CDR1 reads MNHEY; CDR2 reads SVGAGI. V gave up 2 bases and J gave up 4 bases; unmatched junction bases: 12. The CDR3 runs to 18 residues. The CDR3 reads CASSYGYGASGSPDTQYF. The CDR3 DNA is TGTGCCAGCAGTTACGGGTACGGGGCTAGCGGGAGCCCAGATACGCAGTATTTT.